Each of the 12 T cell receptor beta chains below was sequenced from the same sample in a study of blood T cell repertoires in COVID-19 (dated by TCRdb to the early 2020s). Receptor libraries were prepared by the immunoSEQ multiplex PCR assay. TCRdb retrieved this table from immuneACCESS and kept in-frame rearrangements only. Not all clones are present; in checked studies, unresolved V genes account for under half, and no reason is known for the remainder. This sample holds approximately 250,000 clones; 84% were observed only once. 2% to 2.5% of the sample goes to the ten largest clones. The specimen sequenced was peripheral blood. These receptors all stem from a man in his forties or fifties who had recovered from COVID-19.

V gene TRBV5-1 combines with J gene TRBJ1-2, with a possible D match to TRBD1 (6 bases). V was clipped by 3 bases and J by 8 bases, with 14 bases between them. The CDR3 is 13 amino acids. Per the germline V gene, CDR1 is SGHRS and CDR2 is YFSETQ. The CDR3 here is CASSSAGAVGYTF. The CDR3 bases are TGCGCCAGCAGCTCCGCGGGGGCGGTGGGCTACACCTTC.

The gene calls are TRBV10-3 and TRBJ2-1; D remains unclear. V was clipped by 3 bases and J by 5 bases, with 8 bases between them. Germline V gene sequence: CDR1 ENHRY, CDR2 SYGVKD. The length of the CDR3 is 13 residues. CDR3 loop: CAISDYRDNEQFF. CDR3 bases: TGTGCCATCAGTGATTACAGAGACAATGAGCAGTTCTTC.

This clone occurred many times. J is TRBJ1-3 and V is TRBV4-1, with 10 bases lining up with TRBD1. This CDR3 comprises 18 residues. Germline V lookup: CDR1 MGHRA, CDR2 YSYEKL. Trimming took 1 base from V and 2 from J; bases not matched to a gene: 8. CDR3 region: CASSQGMRGQGTGNTIYF. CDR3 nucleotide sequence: TGCGCCAGCAGCCAAGGGATGCGGGGACAGGGGACTGGAAACACCATATATTTT.

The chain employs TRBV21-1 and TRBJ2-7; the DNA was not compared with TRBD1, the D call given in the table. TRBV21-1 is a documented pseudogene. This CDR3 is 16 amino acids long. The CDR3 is CASSKVDDRGTYEQYF. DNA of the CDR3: TGTGCCAGCAGCAAAGTTGACGACAGGGGCACCTACGAGCAGTACTTC.

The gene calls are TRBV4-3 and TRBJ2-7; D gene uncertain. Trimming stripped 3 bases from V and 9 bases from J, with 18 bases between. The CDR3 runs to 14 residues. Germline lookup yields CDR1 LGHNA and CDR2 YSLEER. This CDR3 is CASSHPTEVLGQYF. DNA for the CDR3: TGCGCCAGCAGCCACCCGACTGAGGTCCTCGGGCAGTACTTC.

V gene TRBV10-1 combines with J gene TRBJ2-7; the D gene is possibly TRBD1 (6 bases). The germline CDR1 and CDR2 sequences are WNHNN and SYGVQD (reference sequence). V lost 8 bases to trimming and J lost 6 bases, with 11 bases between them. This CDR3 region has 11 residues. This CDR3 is CASGRGSEQYF. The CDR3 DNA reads TGCGCCAGCGGCAGGGGCTCCGAGCAGTACTTC.

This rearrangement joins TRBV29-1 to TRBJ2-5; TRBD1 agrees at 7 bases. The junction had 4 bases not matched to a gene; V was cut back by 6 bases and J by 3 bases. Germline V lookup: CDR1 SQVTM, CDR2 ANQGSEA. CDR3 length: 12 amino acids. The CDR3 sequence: CSVATGEETQYF. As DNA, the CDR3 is TGCAGCGTAGCTACAGGGGAAGAGACCCAGTACTTC.

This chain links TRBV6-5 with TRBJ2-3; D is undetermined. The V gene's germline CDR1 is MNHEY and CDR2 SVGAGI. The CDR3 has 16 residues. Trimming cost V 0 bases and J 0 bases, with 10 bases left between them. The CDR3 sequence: CASSYSPALSTDTQYF. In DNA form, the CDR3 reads TGTGCCAGCAGTTACTCGCCAGCGCTTAGCACAGATACGCAGTATTTT.

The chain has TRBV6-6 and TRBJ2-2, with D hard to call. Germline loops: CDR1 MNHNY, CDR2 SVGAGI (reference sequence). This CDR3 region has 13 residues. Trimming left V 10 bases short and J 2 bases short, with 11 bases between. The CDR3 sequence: CATRNFNTGELFF. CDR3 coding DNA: TGTGCCACCAGGAACTTTAACACCGGGGAGCTGTTTTTT.

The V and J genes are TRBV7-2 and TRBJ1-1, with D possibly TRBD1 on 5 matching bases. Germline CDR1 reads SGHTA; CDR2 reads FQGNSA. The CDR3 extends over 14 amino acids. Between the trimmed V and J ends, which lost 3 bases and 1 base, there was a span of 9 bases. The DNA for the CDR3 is TGTGCCAGCAGCTTTGGGGCTTCGAACACTGAAGCTTTCTTT. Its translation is CASSFGASNTEAFF.

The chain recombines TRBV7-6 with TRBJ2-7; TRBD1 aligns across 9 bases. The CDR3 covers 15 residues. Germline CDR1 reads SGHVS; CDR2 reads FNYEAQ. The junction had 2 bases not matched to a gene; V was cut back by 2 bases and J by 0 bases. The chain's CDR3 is CASSLLTGGSYEQYF. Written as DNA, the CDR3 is TGTGCCAGCAGCTTACTGACAGGGGGCTCCTACGAGCAGTACTTC.

In DNA form, the CDR3 reads TGCGCCAGCAGTGAAACAGGGGTACCCACTGAAGCTTTCTTT. It yields the protein CASSETGVPTEAFF. The J gene is TRBJ1-1, the V gene TRBV10-1; 7 positions match TRBD1. Germline-derived CDR1 and CDR2 are WNHNN and SYGVQD (reference sequence). Trimming at V came to 3 bases and at J to 4 bases, leaving 5 bases not matched to a gene. The length of the CDR3 is 14 residues.